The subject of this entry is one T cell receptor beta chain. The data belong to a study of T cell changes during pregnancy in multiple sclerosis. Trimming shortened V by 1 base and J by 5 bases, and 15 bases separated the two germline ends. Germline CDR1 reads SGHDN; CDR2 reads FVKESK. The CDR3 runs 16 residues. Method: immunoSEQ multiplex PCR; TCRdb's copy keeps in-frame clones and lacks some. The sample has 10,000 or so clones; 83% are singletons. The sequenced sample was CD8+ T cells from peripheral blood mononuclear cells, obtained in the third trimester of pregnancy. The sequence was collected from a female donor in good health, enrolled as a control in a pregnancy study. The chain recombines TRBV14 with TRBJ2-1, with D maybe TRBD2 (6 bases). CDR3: CASSQGPRRGDNEQFF. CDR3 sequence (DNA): TGTGCCAGCAGCCAAGGTCCCCGGCGGGGAGACAATGAGCAGTTCTTC.